The rows below give T cell receptor beta chains drawn from one sample of a study of T cells in localized non-small cell lung cancer. Assay used: immunoSEQ multiplex PCR; TCRdb lists only in-frame clones, some missing. The sample holds 60,000 or so clones, roughly 79% seen once. Sequences were derived from PBMCs, sampled before any cancer treatment. The receptors were gathered from a man aged 35-69 years with stage II lung adenocarcinoma. The CDR3 runs from the conserved cysteine through the conserved F or W. The D gene is left open where the match is weak. Rows may omit the clone size; those that give it use once, few, many or a size class.

v_gene,abundance,j_gene,len,d_gene,CDR3aa,CDR3nt
TRBV7-9,NA,TRBJ2-2,16,TRBD2,CASSPASGVGTGELFF,TGTGCCAGCAGCCCGGCTAGCGGAGTGGGGACCGGGGAGCTGTTTTTT
TRBV9,few,TRBJ2-7,14,NA,CASSQGPTAEEQYF,TGTGCCAGCAGCCAAGGACCCACCGCTGAGGAGCAGTACTTC
TRBV5-1,NA,TRBJ1-1,16,NA,CASTPQGMGMNTEAFF,TGCGCCAGCACACCCCAGGGGATGGGAATGAACACTGAAGCTTTCTTT
TRBV7-9,NA,TRBJ2-6,16,NA,CASSSDRISGANVLTF,TGTGCCAGCAGCTCTGACAGGATCTCTGGGGCCAACGTCCTGACTTTC
TRBV25-1,NA,TRBJ2-3,13,NA,CASSESGTDTQYF,TGTGCCAGCAGTGAATCGGGCACAGATACGCAGTATTTT
TRBV2,NA,TRBJ2-7,13,NA,CASRNRDRYEQYF,TGTGCCAGCAGGAATCGGGACCGCTACGAGCAGTACTTC
TRBV5-6,NA,TRBJ2-1,15,NA,CASSFGGPERNEQFF,TGTGCCAGCAGCTTCGGGGGGCCTGAGCGGAATGAGCAGTTCTTC
TRBV20-1,NA,TRBJ2-5,11,NA,CSASTLGTQYF,TGCAGTGCTAGCACTTTGGGGACCCAGTACTTC
TRBV18,NA,TRBJ2-1,14,NA,CASSPLDDYNEQFF,TGTGCCAGCTCACCACTGGACGACTACAATGAGCAGTTCTTC
TRBV5-6,few,TRBJ2-6,16,NA,CASSPTYVTGANVLTF,TGTGCCAGCAGCCCGACTTACGTTACTGGGGCCAACGTCCTGACTTTC
TRBV7-2,NA,TRBJ2-1,13,TRBD1,CASSHSLTGEQFF,TGTGCCAGCAGCCATTCCTTGACAGGGGAGCAGTTCTTC